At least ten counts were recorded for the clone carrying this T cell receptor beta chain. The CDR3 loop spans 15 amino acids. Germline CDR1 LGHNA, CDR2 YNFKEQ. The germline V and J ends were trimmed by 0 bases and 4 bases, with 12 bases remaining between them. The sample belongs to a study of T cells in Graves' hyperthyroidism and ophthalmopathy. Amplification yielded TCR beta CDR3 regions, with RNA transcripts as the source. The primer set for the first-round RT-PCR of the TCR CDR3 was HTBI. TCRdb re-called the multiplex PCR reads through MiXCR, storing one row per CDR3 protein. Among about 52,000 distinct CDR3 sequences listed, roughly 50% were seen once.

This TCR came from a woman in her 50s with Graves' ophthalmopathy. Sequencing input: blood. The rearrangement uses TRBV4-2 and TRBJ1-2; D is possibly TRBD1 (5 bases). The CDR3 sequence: CASSQDGDSGYGYTF. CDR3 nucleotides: TGTGCCAGCAGCCAAGATGGAGACAGCGGCTATGGCTACACCTTC.